This TCR beta chain was retrieved from a study of OX40 agonist ivuxolimab in advanced cancers. Study information: Patients were infused with ivuxolimab every 2 weeks at 0.01 to 10 mg/kg. Treatment received earlier with anti-PD-1, anti-PD-L1 or anti-CTLA-4 agents was allowed, and over 30% had some. General observations from the study: The CD4+ and CD8+ T cells in the blood had expanded clonally by week 6 at 0.1 to 3.0 mg/kg.

Profiled with immunoSEQ multiplex PCR; TCRdb holds only in-frame clones, not every one. Among 60,000 to 95,000 clones listed, roughly 90% were seen once. The CDR3 runs to 14 residues. Germline V CDR1 and CDR2: SQVTM, ANQGSEA. The V gene end was trimmed by 7 bases and the J gene end by 1 base; junction bases not matched to a gene: 9. The sampling schedule covered blood at baseline, cycle 4 day 1, and cycle 7 day 1. In regard to this clone: Its target is not known.

The chain has TRBV29-1 and TRBJ1-1; 7 positions match TRBD1. The sequences come from CD4+ or CD8+ T cells sorted from blood, collected in a trial of the OX40 agonist ivuxolimab. This sequence was found in an adult with an advanced solid tumor such as melanoma, head and neck, liver or kidney cancer. This chain's CDR3 is CSANSGTANTEAFF. DNA for the CDR3: TGCAGCGCAAACTCTGGGACAGCGAACACTGAAGCTTTCTTT. Supplemented by reference TRBV29-1 and TRBJ1-1, the full variable domain reads SAVISQKPSRDICQRGTSLTIQCQVDSQVTMMFWYRQQPGQSLTLIATANQGSEATYESGFVIDKFPISRPNLTFSTLTVSNMSPEDSSIYLCSANSGTANTEAFFGQGTRLTVV.